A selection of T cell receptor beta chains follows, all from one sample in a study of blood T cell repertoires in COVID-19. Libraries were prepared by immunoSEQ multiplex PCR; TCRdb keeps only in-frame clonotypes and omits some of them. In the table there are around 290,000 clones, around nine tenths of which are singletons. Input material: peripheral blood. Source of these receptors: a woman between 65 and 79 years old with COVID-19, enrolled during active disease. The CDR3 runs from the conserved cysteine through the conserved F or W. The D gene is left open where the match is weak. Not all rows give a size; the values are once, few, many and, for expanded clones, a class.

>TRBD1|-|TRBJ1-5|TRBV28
CASKNRGGNQPQHF
TGTGCCAGCAAGAACAGGGGAGGCAATCAGCCCCAGCATTTT
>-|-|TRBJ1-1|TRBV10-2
CASDEPGVNTEAFF
TGCGCCAGCGATGAGCCAGGGGTGAACACTGAAGCTTTCTTT
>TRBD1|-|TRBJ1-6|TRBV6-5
CASSQGPQVSLHF
TGTGCCAGCTCACAGGGGCCCCAGGTATCCCTCCACTTT
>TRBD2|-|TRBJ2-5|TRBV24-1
CATSGGEGFRETQYF
TGTGCCACCAGTGGGGGGGAGGGATTTAGGGAGACCCAGTACTTC
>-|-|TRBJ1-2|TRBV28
CASSLRTPSGYGYTF
TGTGCCAGCAGTTTAAGAACCCCATCAGGCTATGGCTACACCTTC
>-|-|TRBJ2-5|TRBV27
CASSLVGGLETQYF
TGTGCCAGCAGTTTAGTCGGGGGGCTAGAGACCCAGTACTTC
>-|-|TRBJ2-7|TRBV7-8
CASSLGYMAAGSYEQYF
TGTGCCAGCAGCTTGGGTTATATGGCGGCGGGCTCCTACGAGCAGTACTTC
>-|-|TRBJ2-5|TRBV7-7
CASSLLGQGRETQYF
TGTGCCAGCAGCTTATTGGGGCAGGGTCGAGAGACCCAGTACTTC
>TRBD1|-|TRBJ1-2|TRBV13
CASSARTEPGGYGYTF
TGTGCCAGCAGCGCCCGGACTGAGCCAGGGGGCTATGGCTACACCTTC
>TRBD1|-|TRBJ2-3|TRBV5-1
CASSVLGQATTNTQYF
TGCGCCAGCAGTGTTTTGGGACAGGCTACGACCAATACGCAGTATTTT
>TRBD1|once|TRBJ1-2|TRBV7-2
CASRDRQGNYGYTF
TGTGCCAGCAGGGACAGACAGGGCAACTATGGCTACACCTTC
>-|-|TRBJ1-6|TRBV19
CASSAVRRSYNSPLHF
TGTGCCAGTAGTGCGGTCCGGCGTTCCTATAATTCACCCCTCCACTTT
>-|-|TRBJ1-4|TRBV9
CASSPHGGGINEKLFF
TGTGCCAGCAGCCCACACGGCGGGGGGATTAATGAAAAACTGTTTTTT
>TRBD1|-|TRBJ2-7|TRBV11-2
CASSLVRGQGPYEQYF
TGTGCCAGCAGCTTAGTCCGCGGACAGGGCCCCTACGAGCAGTACTTC
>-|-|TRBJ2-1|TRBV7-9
CASSLDASAHEQFF
TGTGCCAGCAGCTTAGATGCTAGCGCCCATGAGCAGTTCTTC
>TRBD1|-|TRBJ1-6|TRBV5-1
CASSVDRYNSPLHF
TGCGCCAGCAGCGTGGACAGGTATAATTCACCCCTCCACTTT
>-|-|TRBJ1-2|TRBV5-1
CASSLSPGEGNYGYTF
TGCGCCAGCAGCTTGTCTCCAGGGGAGGGTAACTATGGCTACACCTTC
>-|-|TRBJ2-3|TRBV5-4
CASSKPGLSVDTQYF
TGTGCCAGCAGTAAACCGGGACTTAGCGTGGATACGCAGTATTTT
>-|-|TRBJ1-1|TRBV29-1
CSVQQGREAFF
TGCAGCGTTCAACAGGGCAGGGAAGCTTTCTTT
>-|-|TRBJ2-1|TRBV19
CASSRPAGSYNEQFF
TGTGCCAGTAGCCGTCCTGCGGGTAGCTACAATGAGCAGTTCTTC
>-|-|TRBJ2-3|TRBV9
CASSVGAAVTDTQYF
TGTGCCAGCAGCGTAGGAGCAGCGGTCACAGATACGCAGTATTTT
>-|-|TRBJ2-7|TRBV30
CAWTLGGRQYF
TGTGCCTGGACCCTAGGCGGCCGTCAGTACTTC